The TCR beta chain under discussion was sequenced for a study of radiotherapy plus CTLA-4 blockade in lung cancer. Broader study findings: Among reported predictors of response, early blood T cell clone dynamics with interferon-beta performed best.

Remarks on this clone: Its matching antigen is unknown.

Per germline, CDR1 MGHRA and CDR2 YSYEKL. The CDR3 has 14 residues. V lost 4 bases to trimming and J lost 4 bases, with 14 bases between them. The assay was immunoSEQ multiplex PCR, and TCRdb's table has in-frame clones only and misses some. The top ten hold about a quarter of the sample, which has about 50,000 clones, 70% to 90% seen once. This material consisted of peripheral blood, taken from a patient treated with radiotherapy plus ipilimumab. This chain uses TRBV4-1 with TRBJ2-7, with D possibly being TRBD2 (5 bases). The TCR originated in a human donor with non-small cell lung cancer whose response to radiotherapy plus ipilimumab could not be evaluated. The CDR3 loop is CASSRESTDYEQYF. DNA for the CDR3: TGCGCCAGCAGCCGGGAGAGTACAGATTACGAGCAGTACTTC.